This TCR beta chain stems from a study of Ad26.COV2.S vaccination and SARS-CoV-2 variants. Treatment reported: about 20 received Ad26.COV2.S at low or high dose, single or two shots; roughly five received placebo; per-sample allocation not given. After the first vaccine or placebo injection, samples were drawn on day 63. The method was immunoSEQ multiplex PCR; TCRdb's version includes in-frame clones alone and lacks a portion of them. This table has roughly 700,000 clones, around 90% appearing once. CDR1 and CDR2 (germline): SGHTA, FQGNSA. The CDR3 runs to 13 residues. V was cut by 2 bases and J by 1 base, with 6 bases left in between.

This clonotype originated in a person between 18 and 65 years old who received the Ad26.COV2.S COVID-19 vaccine or a placebo. This chain joins TRBV7-2 and TRBJ2-7; D ambiguous. Sequencing used peripheral blood, obtained in a trial of Ad26.COV2.S vaccine versus placebo. CDR3 sequence reads: CASSLLGSYEQYF. Here the CDR3 DNA reads TGTGCCAGCAGCTTACTAGGTTCCTACGAGCAGTACTTC.